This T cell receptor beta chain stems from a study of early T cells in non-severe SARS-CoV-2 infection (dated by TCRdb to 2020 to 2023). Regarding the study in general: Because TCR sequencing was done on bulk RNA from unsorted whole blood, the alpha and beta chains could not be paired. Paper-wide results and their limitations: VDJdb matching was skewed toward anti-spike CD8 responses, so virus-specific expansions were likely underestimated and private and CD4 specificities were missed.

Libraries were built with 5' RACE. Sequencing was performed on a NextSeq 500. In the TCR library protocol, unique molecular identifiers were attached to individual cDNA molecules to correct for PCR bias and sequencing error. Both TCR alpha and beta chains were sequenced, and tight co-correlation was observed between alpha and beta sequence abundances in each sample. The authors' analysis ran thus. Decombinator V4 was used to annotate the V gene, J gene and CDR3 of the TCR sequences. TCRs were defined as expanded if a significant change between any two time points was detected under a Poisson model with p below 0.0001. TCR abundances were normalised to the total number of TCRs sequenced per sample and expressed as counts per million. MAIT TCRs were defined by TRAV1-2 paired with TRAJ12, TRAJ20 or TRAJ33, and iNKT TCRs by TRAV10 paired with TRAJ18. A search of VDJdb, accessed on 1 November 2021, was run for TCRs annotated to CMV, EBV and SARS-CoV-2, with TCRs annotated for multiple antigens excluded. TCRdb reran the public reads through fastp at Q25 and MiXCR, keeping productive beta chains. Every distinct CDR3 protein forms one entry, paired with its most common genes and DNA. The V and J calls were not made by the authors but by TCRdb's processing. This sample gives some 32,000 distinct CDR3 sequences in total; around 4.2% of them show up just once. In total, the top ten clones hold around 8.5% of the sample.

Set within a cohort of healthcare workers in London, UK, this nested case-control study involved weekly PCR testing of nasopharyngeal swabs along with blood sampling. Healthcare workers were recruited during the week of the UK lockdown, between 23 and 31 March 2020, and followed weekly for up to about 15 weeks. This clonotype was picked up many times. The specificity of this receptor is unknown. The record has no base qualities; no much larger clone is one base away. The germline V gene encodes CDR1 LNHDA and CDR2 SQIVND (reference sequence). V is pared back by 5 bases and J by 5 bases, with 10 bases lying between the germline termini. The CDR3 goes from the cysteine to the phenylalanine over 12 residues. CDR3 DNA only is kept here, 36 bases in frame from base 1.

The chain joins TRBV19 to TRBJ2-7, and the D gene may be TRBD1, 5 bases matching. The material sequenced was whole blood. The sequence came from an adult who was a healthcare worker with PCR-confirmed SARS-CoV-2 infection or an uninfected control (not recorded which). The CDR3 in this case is CASSPPGNEQYF. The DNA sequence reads TGTGCCAGTAGTCCCCCAGGGAACGAGCAGTACTTC.